These 2 T cell receptor beta chains originate from one sample sequenced in a study of cytomegalovirus exposure and HLA in healthy donors. The PCR was carried out with 60 Vbeta primers and 13 Jbeta primers. Produced via immunoSEQ multiplex PCR; TCRdb's table is partial and in-frame only. The data show about 130,000 clones, approximately 64% seen once. Sequencing was carried out using PBMCs. These receptors came from a woman aged 40 to 50 in good health and CMV-seronegative.

The V call is TRBV6-5, the J call TRBJ1-2; 10 bases agree with TRBD1. CDR1 MNHEY and CDR2 SVGAGI come from the germline V gene. The CDR3 runs to 14 residues. Trimming took 8 bases from V and 4 from J; bases not matched to a gene: 7. The CDR3 loop is CASCPGTGAYGYTF. The CDR3 nucleotides read TGTGCCAGCTGCCCCGGGACAGGGGCCTATGGCTACACCTTC.

This clone was counted a single time. The gene calls are TRBV2 and TRBJ2-5; TRBD1 might be the D (6 bases). V lost 7 bases and J lost 4, with 19 bases in between. The CDR3 is 15 amino acids. Germline values: CDR1 SNHLY, CDR2 FYNNEI. Here the CDR3 reads CASKVGDQGRETQYF. The CDR3 DNA reads as TGTGCCAGCAAAGTGGGTGATCAGGGGAGAGAGACCCAGTACTTC.